The T cell receptor beta chain described here comes from a study of T cell changes during pregnancy in multiple sclerosis. The J segment lost 2 bases and the V segment lost 4 bases, leaving 11 bases of the junction unmatched. The CDR3 has 18 amino acids. Germline V gene lookup returns CDR1 SGHDN and CDR2 FVKESK. The data were produced by immunoSEQ multiplex PCR, yet TCRdb's version contains in-frame clones alone and is incomplete. The data contain 40,000 to 50,000 clones, about 90% of them singletons. This chain connects TRBV14 to TRBJ2-6; 7 positions match TRBD1. The source was CD4+ T cells from peripheral blood mononuclear cells, collected in the third trimester of pregnancy. This clonotype was obtained from a female donor with multiple sclerosis, enrolled in a pregnancy study. CDR3 in DNA: TGTGCCAGCAGCCCTCACAGGGGAAGCCGTCCTGGGGCCAACGTCCTGACTTTC. It codes for CASSPHRGSRPGANVLTF.